This is a list of T cell receptor beta chains from one sample in a study of HIV-infected patients and healthy controls. One entry per CDR3 protein results from TCRdb running MiXCR on the 5' RACE reads. Altogether more than 15,000 distinct CDR3 sequences are present, roughly 8.7% being singletons, with the ten largest covering roughly 20%. Sequenced material: blood, taken during antiretroviral therapy. These receptors all stem from an adult with HIV infection. The CDR3 runs from the conserved cysteine through the conserved F or W. Fields, in order: clone size, V gene, D gene, J gene, CDR3 DNA, CDR3 protein. A D gene is named only where the DNA matches it firmly. Clone size, where shown, is once, few, many, or a class for clones that have expanded.

size: many
V: TRBV7-6
D: NA
J: TRBJ2-1
DNA: TGTGCCAGCAGCTGGGACTCCGGCTCGGTCAATGAGCAGTTCTTC
CDR3: CASSWDSGSVNEQFF

size: NA
V: TRBV24-1
D: NA
J: TRBJ2-1
DNA: TGTGCCACCAGTGATTCCCGGGGCGGGCATGAGCAGTTCTTC
CDR3: CATSDSRGGHEQFF

size: medium-sized
V: TRBV7-2
D: NA
J: TRBJ1-3
DNA: TGTGCCAGCAGCGTAGACGCAGGGACTGGAAACACCATATATTTT
CDR3: CASSVDAGTGNTIYF

size: few
V: TRBV4-1
D: NA
J: TRBJ1-4
DNA: TGCGCCAGCCCCCGGACAGTCACAAATGAAAAACTGTTTTTT
CDR3: CASPRTVTNEKLFF

size: NA
V: TRBV10-3
D: NA
J: TRBJ1-5
DNA: TGTGCCATCAGTGAGTCGAACGAGGGGGGTGGCAATCAGCCCCAGCATTTT
CDR3: CAISESNEGGGNQPQHF

size: few
V: TRBV5-5
D: TRBD1
J: TRBJ1-2
DNA: TGTGCCAGCAGGGACCCGGGACAGGGGGCAGGCTACACCTTC
CDR3: CASRDPGQGAGYTF

size: many
V: TRBV24-1
D: TRBD2
J: TRBJ2-1
DNA: TGTGCCACCAGTAAGCGGGAGTTCTATGAGCAGTTCTTC
CDR3: CATSKREFYEQFF

size: NA
V: TRBV6-6
D: TRBD2
J: TRBJ2-3
DNA: TGTGCCAGCAGTTACTCCTTAGCGGGAGCGGCAGATACGCAGTATTTT
CDR3: CASSYSLAGAADTQYF

size: many
V: TRBV30
D: NA
J: TRBJ1-1
DNA: TGTGCCTGGAGACGAAAGGACCGTACTTACACTGAAGCTTTCTTT
CDR3: CAWRRKDRTYTEAFF

size: many
V: TRBV18
D: NA
J: TRBJ1-3
DNA: TGTGCCAGCTCACCGGGGACACTTAACTCTGGAAACACCATATATTTT
CDR3: CASSPGTLNSGNTIYF

size: many
V: TRBV25-1
D: NA
J: TRBJ1-1
DNA: TGTGCCAGCAGTCAGGGCCACACTGAAGCTTTCTTT
CDR3: CASSQGHTEAFF